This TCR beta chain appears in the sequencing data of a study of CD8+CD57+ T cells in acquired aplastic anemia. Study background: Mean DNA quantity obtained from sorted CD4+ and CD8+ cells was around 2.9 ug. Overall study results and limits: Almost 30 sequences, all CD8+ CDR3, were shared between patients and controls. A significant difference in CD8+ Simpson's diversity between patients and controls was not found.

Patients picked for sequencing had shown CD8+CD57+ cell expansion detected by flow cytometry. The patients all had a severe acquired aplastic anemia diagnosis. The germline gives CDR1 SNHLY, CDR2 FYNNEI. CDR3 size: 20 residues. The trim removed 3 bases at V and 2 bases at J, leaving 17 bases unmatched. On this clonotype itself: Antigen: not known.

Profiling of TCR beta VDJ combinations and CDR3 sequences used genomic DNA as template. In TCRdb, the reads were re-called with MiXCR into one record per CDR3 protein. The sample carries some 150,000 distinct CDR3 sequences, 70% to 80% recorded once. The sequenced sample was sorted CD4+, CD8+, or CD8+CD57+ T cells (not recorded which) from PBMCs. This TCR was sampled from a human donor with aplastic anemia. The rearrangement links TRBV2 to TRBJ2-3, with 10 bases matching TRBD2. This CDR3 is CASSDTMWTSGPIPTDTQYF. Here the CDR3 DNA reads TGTGCCAGCAGTGACACCATGTGGACTAGCGGCCCTATCCCCACAGATACGCAGTATTTT.